The present entry profiles one T cell receptor (beta chain) with its context. Its antigen remains unknown. The data belong to a study of early T cells in non-severe SARS-CoV-2 infection. Study information: It was bulk RNA from unsorted whole blood that was sequenced, and the chains were unpaired. Study-level points and caveats: VDJdb matching, biased toward anti-spike CD8 responses, missed private and CD4 specificities.

This CDR3 region has 15 residues. Germline CDR1 LGHDT, CDR2 YNNKEL (reference sequence). V lost 5 bases to trimming and J lost 6 bases; unmatched junction nucleotides: 6. The TCR library protocol was used to attach unique molecular identifiers. These identifiers were attached to individual cDNA molecules. TCRdb used MiXCR to reprocess the 5' RACE reads, holding one entry per CDR3 protein. The data hold some 81,000 distinct CDR3 sequences, with about 16% observed a single time. The sequenced material came from whole blood. This TCR derives from an adult who was a healthcare worker with PCR-confirmed SARS-CoV-2 infection or an uninfected control (not recorded which). V gene TRBV3-1 combines with J gene TRBJ2-2, with 10 bases aligning to TRBD2. The CDR3 region has the DNA TGTGCCAGCAGCTCGCAAAGCGGGAGGGCCGGGGAGCTGTTTTTT. This codes for CASSSQSGRAGELFF.